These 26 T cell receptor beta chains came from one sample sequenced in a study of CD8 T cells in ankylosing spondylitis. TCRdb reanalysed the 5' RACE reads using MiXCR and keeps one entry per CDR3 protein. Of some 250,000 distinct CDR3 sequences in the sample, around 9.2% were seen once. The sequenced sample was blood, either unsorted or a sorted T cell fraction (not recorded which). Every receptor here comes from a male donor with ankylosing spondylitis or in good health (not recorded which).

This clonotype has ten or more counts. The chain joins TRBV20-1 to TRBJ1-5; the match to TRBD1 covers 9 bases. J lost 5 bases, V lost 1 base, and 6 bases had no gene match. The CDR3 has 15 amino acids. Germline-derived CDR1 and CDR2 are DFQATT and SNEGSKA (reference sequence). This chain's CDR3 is CSARVTGGADQPQHF. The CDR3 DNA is TGCAGTGCTAGAGTTACAGGGGGCGCGGATCAGCCCCAGCATTTT.

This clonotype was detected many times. The CDR3 DNA reads as TGCGCCAGCAGCAAGGCACATGGACTAGCTTGGGGTGAGCAGTTCTTC. Translation gives CASSKAHGLAWGEQFF. The chain joins TRBV5-1 to TRBJ2-1; 8 bases line up with TRBD2. This CDR3 is 16 amino acids long. The germline CDR1 and CDR2 sequences are SGHRS and YFSETQ. V lost 4 bases, J lost 9 bases, and 15 bases stayed unmatched.

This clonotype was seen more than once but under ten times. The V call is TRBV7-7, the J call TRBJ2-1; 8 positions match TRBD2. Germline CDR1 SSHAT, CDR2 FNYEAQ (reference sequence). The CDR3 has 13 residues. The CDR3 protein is CASAGGGRGEQFF. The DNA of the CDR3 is TGTGCTTCCGCCGGCGGGGGGCGAGGGGAGCAGTTCTTC.

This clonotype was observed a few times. As DNA, the CDR3 is TGCAGTGCTAGAACATTCACAGATACGCAGTATTTT. This encodes CSARTFTDTQYF. The V call is TRBV20-1, the J call TRBJ2-3, with D unresolved. The length of the CDR3 is 12 residues. Germline loops: CDR1 DFQATT, CDR2 SNEGSKA (reference sequence). The V gene lost 2 bases and the J gene lost 2 bases, with 5 bases spanning the gap.

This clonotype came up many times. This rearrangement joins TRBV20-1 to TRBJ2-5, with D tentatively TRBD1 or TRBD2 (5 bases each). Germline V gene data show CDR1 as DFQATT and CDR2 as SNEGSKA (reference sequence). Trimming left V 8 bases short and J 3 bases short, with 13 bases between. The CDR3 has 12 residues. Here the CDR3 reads CSLIRGEETQYF. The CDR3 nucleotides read TGCAGTCTCATAAGGGGAGAAGAGACCCAGTACTTC.

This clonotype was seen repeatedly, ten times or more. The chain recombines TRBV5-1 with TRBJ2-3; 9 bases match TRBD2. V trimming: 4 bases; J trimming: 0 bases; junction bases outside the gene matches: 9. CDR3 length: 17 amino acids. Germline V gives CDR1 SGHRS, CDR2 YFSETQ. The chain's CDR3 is CASSLYTTSGSTDTQYF. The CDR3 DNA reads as TGCGCCAGCAGCCTCTATACGACTAGCGGAAGCACAGATACGCAGTATTTT.

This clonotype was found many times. The CDR3, as DNA: TGTGCCAGCAGCGAGGGGCGGGGATACAATCAGCCCCAGCATTTT. Translation: CASSEGRGYNQPQHF. The rearrangement uses TRBV7-9 and TRBJ1-5; D might be TRBD1 (5 bases). The CDR3 runs 15 residues. CDR1 SEHNR and CDR2 FQNEAQ come from the germline V gene (reference sequence). V was clipped by 5 bases and J by 3 bases, with 14 bases between them.

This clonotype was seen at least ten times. The CDR3 loop reads CAISESNPPPDTQYF. Here the CDR3 DNA reads TGTGCCATCAGTGAGTCGAACCCCCCTCCAGATACGCAGTATTTT. J is TRBJ2-3 and V is TRBV10-3; D is unresolved. Germline V gene sequence: CDR1 ENHRY, CDR2 SYGVKD. V was shortened by 0 bases and J by 4 bases, with 11 bases between the two germline ends. The CDR3 is 15 amino acids.

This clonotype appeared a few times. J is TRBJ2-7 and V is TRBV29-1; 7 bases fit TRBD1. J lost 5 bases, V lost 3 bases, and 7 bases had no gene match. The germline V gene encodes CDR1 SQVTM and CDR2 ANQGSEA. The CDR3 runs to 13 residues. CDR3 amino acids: CSVERYRGDEQYF. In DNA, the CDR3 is TGCAGCGTTGAGAGGTACAGGGGCGACGAGCAGTACTTC.

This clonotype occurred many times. The CDR3 coding sequence is TGTGCCAGCAGCTTGAGTTGGAATAGCAATCAGCCCCAGCATTTT. Protein sequence: CASSLSWNSNQPQHF. V and J are TRBV5-5 and TRBJ1-5; D is undetermined. CDR3 size: 15 residues. From germline, CDR1 is SGHKS and CDR2 YYEKEE (reference sequence). Trimming shortened V by 1 base and J by 0 bases, and 8 bases separated the two germline ends.

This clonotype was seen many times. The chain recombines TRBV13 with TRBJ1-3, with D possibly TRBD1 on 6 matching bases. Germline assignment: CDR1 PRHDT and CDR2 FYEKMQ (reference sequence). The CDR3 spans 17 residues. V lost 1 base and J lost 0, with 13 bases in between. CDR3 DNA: TGTGCCAGCAGCTTAGAGGGGGACACCGGCTCTGGAAACACCATATATTTT. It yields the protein CASSLEGDTGSGNTIYF.

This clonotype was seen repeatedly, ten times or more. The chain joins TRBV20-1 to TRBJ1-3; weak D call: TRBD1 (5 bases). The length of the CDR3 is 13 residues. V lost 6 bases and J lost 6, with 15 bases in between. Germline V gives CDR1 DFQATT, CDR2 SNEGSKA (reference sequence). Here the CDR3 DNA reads TGCAGTGCGCGGAGGAGGGGCGAAAACACCATATATTTT. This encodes CSARRRGENTIYF.

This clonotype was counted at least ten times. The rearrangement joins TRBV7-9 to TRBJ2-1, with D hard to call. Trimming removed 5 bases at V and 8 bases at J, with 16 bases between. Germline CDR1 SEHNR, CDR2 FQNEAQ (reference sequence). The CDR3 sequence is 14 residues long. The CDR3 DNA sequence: TGTGCCAGCAGCCAGGCGAGGCACCCAGATGAGCAGTTCTTC. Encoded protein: CASSQARHPDEQFF.

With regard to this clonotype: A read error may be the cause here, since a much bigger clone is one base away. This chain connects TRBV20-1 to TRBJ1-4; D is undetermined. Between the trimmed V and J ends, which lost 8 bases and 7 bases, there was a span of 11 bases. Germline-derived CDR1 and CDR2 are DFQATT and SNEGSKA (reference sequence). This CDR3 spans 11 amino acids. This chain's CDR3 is CSSQMGEKLFF. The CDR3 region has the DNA TGCAGTTCTCAGATGGGTGAAAAACTGTTTTTT.

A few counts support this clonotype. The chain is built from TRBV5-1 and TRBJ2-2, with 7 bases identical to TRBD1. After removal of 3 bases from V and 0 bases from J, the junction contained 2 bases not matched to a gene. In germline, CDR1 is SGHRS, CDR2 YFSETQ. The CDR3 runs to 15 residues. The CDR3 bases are TGCGCCAGCAGCTCAGGGACAGCGAACACCGGGGAGCTGTTTTTT. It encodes CASSSGTANTGELFF.

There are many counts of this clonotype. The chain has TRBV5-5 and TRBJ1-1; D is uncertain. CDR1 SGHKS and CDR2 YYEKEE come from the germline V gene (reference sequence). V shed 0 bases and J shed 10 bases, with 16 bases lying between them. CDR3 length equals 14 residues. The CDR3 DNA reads TGTGCCAGCAGCTTGGACGGGCGGGAGGCCGGAGCTTTCTTT. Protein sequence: CASSLDGREAGAFF.

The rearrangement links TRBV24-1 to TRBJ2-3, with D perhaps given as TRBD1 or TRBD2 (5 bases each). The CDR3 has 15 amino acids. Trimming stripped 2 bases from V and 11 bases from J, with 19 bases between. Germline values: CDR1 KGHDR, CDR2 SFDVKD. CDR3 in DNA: TGTGCCACCAGTGATTCCGGGACGCTTAGTCGGGGGCAGTATTTT. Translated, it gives CATSDSGTLSRGQYF.

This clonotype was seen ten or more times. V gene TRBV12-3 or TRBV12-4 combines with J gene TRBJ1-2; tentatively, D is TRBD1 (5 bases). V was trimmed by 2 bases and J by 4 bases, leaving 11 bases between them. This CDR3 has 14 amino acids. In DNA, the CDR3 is TGTGCCAGCAGTTTATCCGATCAGGGCTATGGCTACACCTTC. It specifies CASSLSDQGYGYTF.

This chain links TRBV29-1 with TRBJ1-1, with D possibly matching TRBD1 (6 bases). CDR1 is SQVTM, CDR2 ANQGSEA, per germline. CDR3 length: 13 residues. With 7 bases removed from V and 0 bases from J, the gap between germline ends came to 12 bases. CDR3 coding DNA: TGCAGCGCAGGACAGATCCTGAACACTGAAGCTTTCTTT. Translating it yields CSAGQILNTEAFF.

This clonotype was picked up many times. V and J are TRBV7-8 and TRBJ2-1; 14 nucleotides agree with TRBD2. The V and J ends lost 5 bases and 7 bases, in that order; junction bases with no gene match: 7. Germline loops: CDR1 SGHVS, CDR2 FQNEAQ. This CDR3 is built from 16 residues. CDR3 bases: TGTGCCAGCAGCCCTATCTGGACTAGCGGGGGGAATGAGCAGTTCTTC. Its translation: CASSPIWTSGGNEQFF.

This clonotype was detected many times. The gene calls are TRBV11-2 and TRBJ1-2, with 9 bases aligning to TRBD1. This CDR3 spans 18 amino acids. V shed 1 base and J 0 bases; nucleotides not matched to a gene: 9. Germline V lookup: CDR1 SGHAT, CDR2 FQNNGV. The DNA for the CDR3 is TGTGCCAGCAGCTTAGTCCGGGACAGGGTTCTTTCTAACTATGGCTACACCTTC. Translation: CASSLVRDRVLSNYGYTF.

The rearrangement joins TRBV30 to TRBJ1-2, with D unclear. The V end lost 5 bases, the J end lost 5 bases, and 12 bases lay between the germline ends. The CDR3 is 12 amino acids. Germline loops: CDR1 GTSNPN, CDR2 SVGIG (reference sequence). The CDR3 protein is CAWDGAPYGYTF. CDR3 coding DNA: TGTGCCTGGGATGGAGCTCCGTATGGCTACACCTTC.

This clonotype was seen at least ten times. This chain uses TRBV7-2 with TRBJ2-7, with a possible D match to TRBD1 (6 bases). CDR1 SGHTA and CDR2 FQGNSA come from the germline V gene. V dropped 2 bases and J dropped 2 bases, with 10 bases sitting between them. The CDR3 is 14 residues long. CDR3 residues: CASSLKGVTYEQYF. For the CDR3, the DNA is TGTGCCAGCAGCTTAAAGGGGGTCACCTACGAGCAGTACTTC.

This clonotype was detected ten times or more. CDR3 nucleotide sequence: TGTGCCAGCAGCTCCCCCTGGGGGGGGCTCGAAGGCTACACCTTC. Amino acids: CASSSPWGGLEGYTF. The chain links TRBV5-6 to TRBJ1-2, with D possibly matching TRBD1 (6 bases). This CDR3 region has 15 residues. Trimming shortened V by 3 bases and J by 8 bases, and 20 bases separated the two germline ends. CDR1 SGHDT and CDR2 YYEEEE come from the germline V gene.

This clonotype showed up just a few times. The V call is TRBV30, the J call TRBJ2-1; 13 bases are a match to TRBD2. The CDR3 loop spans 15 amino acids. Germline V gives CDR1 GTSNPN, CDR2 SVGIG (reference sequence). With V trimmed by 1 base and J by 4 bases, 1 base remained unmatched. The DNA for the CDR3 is TGTGCCTGGAGTGCGGGACTAGCGGGATACAATGAGCAGTTCTTC. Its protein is CAWSAGLAGYNEQFF.

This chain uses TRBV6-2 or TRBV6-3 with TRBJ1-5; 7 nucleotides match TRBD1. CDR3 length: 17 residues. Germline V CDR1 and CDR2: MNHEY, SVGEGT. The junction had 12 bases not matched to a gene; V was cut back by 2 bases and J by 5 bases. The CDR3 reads CASSYLPTGAGDQPQHF. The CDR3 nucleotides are TGTGCCAGCAGTTACCTTCCAACAGGGGCCGGGGATCAGCCCCAGCATTTT.